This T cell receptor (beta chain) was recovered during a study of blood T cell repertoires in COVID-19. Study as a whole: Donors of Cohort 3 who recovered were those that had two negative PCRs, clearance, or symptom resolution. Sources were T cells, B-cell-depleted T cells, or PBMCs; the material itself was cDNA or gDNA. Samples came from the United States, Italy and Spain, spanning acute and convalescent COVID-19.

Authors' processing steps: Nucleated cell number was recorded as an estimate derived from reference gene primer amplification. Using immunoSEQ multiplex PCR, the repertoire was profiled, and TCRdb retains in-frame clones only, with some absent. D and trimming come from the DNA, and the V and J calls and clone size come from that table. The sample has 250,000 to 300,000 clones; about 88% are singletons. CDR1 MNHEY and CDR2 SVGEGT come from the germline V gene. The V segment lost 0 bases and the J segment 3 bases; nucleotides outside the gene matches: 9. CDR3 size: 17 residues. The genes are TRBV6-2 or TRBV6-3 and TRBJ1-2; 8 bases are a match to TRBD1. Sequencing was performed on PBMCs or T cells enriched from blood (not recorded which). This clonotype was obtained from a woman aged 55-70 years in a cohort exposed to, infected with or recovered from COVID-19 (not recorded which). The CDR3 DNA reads TGTGCCAGCAGTTACTCGATGGACAGGGTTAAGGACTATGGCTACACCTTC. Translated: CASSYSMDRVKDYGYTF.